This TCR beta chain comes out of a study of T cell changes during pregnancy in multiple sclerosis. V was trimmed by 9 bases and J by 2 bases, leaving 10 bases between them. This CDR3 has 13 amino acids. Germline V lookup: CDR1 LNHDA, CDR2 SQIVND (reference sequence). The method was immunoSEQ multiplex PCR; TCRdb's version includes in-frame clones alone and lacks a portion of them. There are approximately 110,000 clones in the sample; just over 90% occur only once, and less than 4% lies in the top ten. V gene TRBV19 combines with J gene TRBJ1-4; TRBD1 is a possible D gene (6 bases). The material was peripheral blood, obtained after pregnancy. The clonotype originates from a female donor with multiple sclerosis, enrolled in a pregnancy study. For the CDR3, the DNA is TGTGCCAGCAGTCAGGGGACTAATGAAAAACTGTTTTTT. It translates to CASSQGTNEKLFF.